Listed below are T cell receptor beta chains from one sample, sequenced in a study of blood T cell repertoires in COVID-19. TCRdb's table, derived via immunoSEQ multiplex PCR, lists solely in-frame clones and lacks some. The sample comprises about 210,000 clones, about 87% of which are singletons, and around 10% rests with the top ten. Sequencing was done on a sample of PBMCs or T cells enriched from blood (not recorded which). The receptors shown here come from a man younger than 35 with acute COVID-19. Each CDR3 is given with its conserved first and last residue. The order of the fields is D gene, clone size, J gene, V gene, CDR3 DNA, CDR3 protein. D genes are given only for firm matches. The size of a clone is reported for some rows only, either as once, few or many, or as a class for expanded clones.

D: TRBD1; size: .; J: TRBJ1-1; V: TRBV19; DNA: TGTGCCAGTAGTACCCCGGGACAGGGGATAAGGAACACTGAAGCTTTCTTT; CDR3: CASSTPGQGIRNTEAFF
D: TRBD1; size: .; J: TRBJ2-1; V: TRBV27; DNA: TGTGCCAGCAGTCCCGGACAGGGATCCTACAATGAGCAGTTCTTC; CDR3: CASSPGQGSYNEQFF
D: .; size: .; J: TRBJ1-2; V: TRBV25-1; DNA: TGTGCCAGCAGTGAAAGGGGGTTTGGCTACACCTTC; CDR3: CASSERGFGYTF
D: .; size: .; J: TRBJ2-6; V: TRBV2; DNA: TGTGCCAGCAGTGAAGAGGGAGCTGGGGCCAACGTCCTGACTTTC; CDR3: CASSEEGAGANVLTF
D: TRBD1; size: .; J: TRBJ1-5; V: TRBV28; DNA: TGTGCCAGCGGATGGACAGGGGGACGAAATCAGCCCCAGCATTTT; CDR3: CASGWTGGRNQPQHF
D: TRBD1; size: .; J: TRBJ1-1; V: TRBV11-2; DNA: TGTGCCAGTTCCTCTCGGACAGGGGGCAGCTCTGCAGCTTTCTTT; CDR3: CASSSRTGGSSAAFF
D: TRBD1; size: .; J: TRBJ2-1; V: TRBV6-1; DNA: TGTGCCAGCGGTGGGACAGTATCTGCTGTCGGTTACAATGAGCAGTTCTTC; CDR3: CASGGTVSAVGYNEQFF
D: .; size: .; J: TRBJ2-7; V: TRBV5-4; DNA: TGTGCCAGCAGCCTTAGGGGGAGTAGCCCTTACGAGCAGTACTTC; CDR3: CASSLRGSSPYEQYF
D: .; size: .; J: TRBJ2-1; V: TRBV7-9; DNA: TGTGCCAGCAGCTTGGGGGGCTCCTACAATGAGCAGTTCTTC; CDR3: CASSLGGSYNEQFF
D: .; size: .; J: TRBJ1-1; V: TRBV18; DNA: TGTGCCAGCTCACCCGACAGGATGGGGAACACTGAAGCTTTCTTT; CDR3: CASSPDRMGNTEAFF
D: TRBD2; size: .; J: TRBJ2-5; V: TRBV24-1; DNA: TGTGCCACCAGTGATCGCAGACTAGCGGGAGACGGGGAGACCCAGTACTTC; CDR3: CATSDRRLAGDGETQYF
D: .; size: .; J: TRBJ2-7; V: TRBV7-2; DNA: TGTGCCAGCAGCCCCGGGGTCGGCTCCTACGAGCAGTACTTC; CDR3: CASSPGVGSYEQYF
D: TRBD1; size: .; J: TRBJ1-4; V: TRBV6-5; DNA: TGTGCCAGCAGCTCCGGGACAGGGAATGAAAAACTGTTTTTT; CDR3: CASSSGTGNEKLFF
D: TRBD1; size: .; J: TRBJ2-7; V: TRBV29-1; DNA: TGCAGCGTTGGGGTGACAGGGGCTGTCGAGCAGTACTTC; CDR3: CSVGVTGAVEQYF
D: TRBD2; size: .; J: TRBJ2-7; V: TRBV10-1; DNA: TGCGCCAGCAGTGGTACCTTAGCGGGAGTCCACGAGCAGTACTTC; CDR3: CASSGTLAGVHEQYF
D: TRBD1; size: once; J: TRBJ1-4; V: TRBV6-6; DNA: TGTGCCAGCAGTCCAATGACAGGGAGTGAAAAACTGTTTTTT; CDR3: CASSPMTGSEKLFF
D: TRBD2; size: .; J: TRBJ2-1; V: TRBV3-1/TRBV3-2; DNA: TGTGCCAGCAGCCGGGGGACTAGTCTTTACAATGAGCAGTTCTTC; CDR3: CASSRGTSLYNEQFF
D: .; size: .; J: TRBJ1-1; V: TRBV12-3/TRBV12-4; DNA: TGTGCCAGCAGTTCCGGGGGAAACACTGAAGCTTTCTTT; CDR3: CASSSGGNTEAFF
D: .; size: .; J: TRBJ1-1; V: TRBV15; DNA: TGTGCCACCAGCAGAGCGGGTCGCACTGAAGCTTTCTTT; CDR3: CATSRAGRTEAFF
D: .; size: .; J: TRBJ1-5; V: TRBV28; DNA: TGTGCCAGCAGTCCGCCTTTGGGCAGGATAAGCAATCAGCCCCAGCATTTT; CDR3: CASSPPLGRISNQPQHF